This T cell receptor (beta chain) was recovered during a study of T cell responses to AZD1222 COVID-19 vaccine. Study outcomes and limitations: Seropositive at baseline were only six or seven AZD1222 recipients. Along spike, vaccine-associated CD4 TCRs were found throughout, with dominance at 160-218 and 743-854. The donor cohort was predominantly white British with a female majority, and clonal diversity may have been underestimated.

The table came from immunoSEQ multiplex PCR; TCRdb's copy has only in-frame clones and leaves some out. The sample carries about 190,000 clones, more than 75% recorded once. This clone was seen once. Its antigen is undetermined. The germline gives CDR1 LGHDT, CDR2 YNNKEL (reference sequence). V gave up 2 bases and J gave up 6 bases, with 9 bases separating them. This CDR3 contains 13 residues. The sample here was peripheral blood, taken on day 0 of MenACWY control vaccination. The clonotype originates from an adult in good health. The J gene is TRBJ2-3, the V gene TRBV3-1 (or the pseudogene TRBV3-2), with D perhaps given as TRBD1 or TRBD2 (5 bases each). The DNA for the CDR3 is TGTGCCAGCAGCCAAAACGAGGGGGATACGCAGTATTTT. Its protein is CASSQNEGDTQYF.